The 13 T cell receptor beta chains in this list originate from one sample, sequenced in a study of blood T cell repertoires in COVID-19 (dated by TCRdb to the early 2020s). Library construction relied on the immunoSEQ multiplex PCR assay. As stored in TCRdb, this immuneACCESS dataset retains in-frame rearrangements with V and J assigned. A fraction of the clones does not appear; measured against another copy, unresolved V genes explain less than half of the discrepancy, and the remainder lacks a known reason. The table for this sample lists about 100,000 clones; roughly nine tenths of them were counted only once. Of the sample, around 2.1% is held by the ten largest clones. Sequenced input: peripheral blood. These receptor sequences come from a man aged 50 to 60 with active COVID-19.

This clone was observed a few times. V usage is TRBV3-1 (or the pseudogene TRBV3-2) and J usage is TRBJ1-4; 7 bases map to TRBD1. CDR1 LGHDT and CDR2 YNNKEL come from the germline V gene (reference sequence). Losses at the gene ends were 2 bases for V and 3 bases for J; bases not matched to a gene: 3. The CDR3 spans 15 residues. CDR3 DNA sequence: TGTGCCAGCAGCCAACAGACAGGGCCTAATGAAAAACTGTTTTTT. It encodes CASSQQTGPNEKLFF.

The DNA of the CDR3 is TGCAGCGGCGCCTATGGGACAGGGGGTGGTATTGAGCAGTTCTTC. Protein product: CSGAYGTGGGIEQFF. V usage is TRBV29-1 and J usage is TRBJ2-1, with 11 bases fitting TRBD1. This CDR3 is built from 15 residues. Trimming removed 7 bases from V and 9 bases from J; junction bases left unmatched: 14. CDR1 is SQVTM and CDR2 is ANQGSEA in the germline V gene.

The chain is built from TRBV6-9 and TRBJ1-2, with D possibly TRBD1 on 6 matching bases. V shed 2 bases and J shed 10 bases, with 17 bases lying between them. This CDR3 spans 14 amino acids. Germline CDR1 is MNHGY and CDR2 is SVAAGI. This CDR3 is CASSYVGDINFYTF. The CDR3 DNA sequence: TGTGCCAGCAGTTATGTGGGGGACATTAACTTCTACACCTTC.

The gene calls are TRBV15 and TRBJ2-3, with 7 bases fitting TRBD2. Germline assignment: CDR1 LNHNV and CDR2 YYDKDF (reference sequence). J lost 4 bases, V lost 3 bases, and 13 bases had no gene match. The CDR3 runs to 17 residues. CDR3 coding DNA: TGTGCCACCAGCAGCGTCTGGGCGGGAGCTGTCCCAGATACGCAGTATTTT. Protein product: CATSSVWAGAVPDTQYF.

Concerning this clone: A read error may account for a junction end that differs from germline. J is TRBJ2-1 and V is TRBV6-5; tentative D call: TRBD1 (6 bases). There are 15 residues in the CDR3. Looked up from germline, CDR1 is MNHEY and CDR2 is SVGAGI. The CDR3 DNA reads as TGTGCCAGCAGTGACTCGACAGGTTCCTACAATGAGCAGTTCTTC. Its translation: CASSDSTGSYNEQFF.

The chain's CDR3 is CASKERENTGELFF. As DNA, the CDR3 is TGCGCCAGCAAGGAGCGGGAGAACACCGGGGAGCTGTTTTTT. The chain carries TRBV5-1 and TRBJ2-2, with 7 bases identical to TRBD2. The CDR3 sequence is 14 residues long. Per germline, CDR1 SGHRS and CDR2 YFSETQ. The V and J ends lost 6 bases and 1 base, in that order; junction bases with no gene match: 3.

The chain recombines TRBV5-1 with TRBJ1-1; TRBD1 matches at 10 bases. CDR3 length: 15 residues. Looked up from germline, CDR1 is SGHRS and CDR2 is YFSETQ. Trimming removed 6 bases from V and 3 bases from J; junction bases left unmatched: 8. CDR3 coding DNA: TGCGCCAGCATGGGGACAGGGGTGGGGGACACTGAAGCTTTCTTT. Translating it yields CASMGTGVGDTEAFF.

The genes are TRBV5-1 and TRBJ2-1; maybe TRBD1 (6 bases). With 1 base removed from V and 7 bases from J, the gap between germline ends came to 15 bases. The CDR3 runs to 15 residues. The germline V gene has CDR1 SGHRS and CDR2 YFSETQ. CDR3 region: CASSLRQGYKNEQFF. CDR3 sequence (DNA): TGCGCCAGCAGCTTGCGGCAGGGGTACAAGAATGAGCAGTTCTTC.

V gene TRBV7-8 combines with J gene TRBJ1-5, with a possible D match to TRBD1 (6 bases). Trimming took off 4 bases at V and 10 bases at J, with 17 bases between the two ends. Per the germline V gene, CDR1 is SGHVS and CDR2 is FQNEAQ. The CDR3 runs to 14 residues. The CDR3 DNA follows: TGTGCCAGCAGCTCGGACAGCTCTTTTCCACCCCAGCATTTT. As protein: CASSSDSSFPPQHF.

This clone appeared a single time. This chain joins TRBV2 and TRBJ2-3, with D perhaps matching TRBD2 (6 bases). CDR1 is SNHLY, CDR2 FYNNEI, per germline. V gave up 8 bases and J gave up 4 bases, with 10 bases separating them. The length of the CDR3 is 12 residues. DNA for the CDR3: TGTGCCAGCGCCCCGGGGGCAGATACGCAGTATTTT. Translation: CASAPGADTQYF.

The J gene is TRBJ2-2, the V gene TRBV5-1, with 7 positions matching TRBD1. The junction had 7 bases not matched to a gene; V was cut back by 0 bases and J by 5 bases. Germline V gives CDR1 SGHRS, CDR2 YFSETQ. This CDR3 is built from 16 residues. The CDR3 DNA sequence: TGCGCCAGCAGCTTGGGTCGGACAGGACGTACCGGGGAGCTGTTTTTT. Its protein is CASSLGRTGRTGELFF.

The genes are TRBV4-1 and TRBJ2-1; 7 bases fit TRBD1. V dropped 0 bases and J dropped 14; count of bases not matched to a gene: 13. CDR3 length: 15 residues. Germline CDR1 MGHRA, CDR2 YSYEKL. In DNA, the CDR3 is TGCGCCAGCAGCCAAGAGTCGGCAGGGGGACAAAGCGAGTTCTTC. As protein: CASSQESAGGQSEFF.

V is TRBV7-2 and J is TRBJ1-6; no clear D gene. The CDR3 has 15 residues. The germline V and J ends were trimmed by 5 bases and 0 bases, with 8 bases remaining between them. Germline V gene sequence: CDR1 SGHTA, CDR2 FQGNSA. CDR3 amino acids: CASSPNHSYNSPLHF. CDR3 nucleotide sequence: TGTGCCAGCAGCCCTAACCACTCCTATAATTCACCCCTCCACTTT.